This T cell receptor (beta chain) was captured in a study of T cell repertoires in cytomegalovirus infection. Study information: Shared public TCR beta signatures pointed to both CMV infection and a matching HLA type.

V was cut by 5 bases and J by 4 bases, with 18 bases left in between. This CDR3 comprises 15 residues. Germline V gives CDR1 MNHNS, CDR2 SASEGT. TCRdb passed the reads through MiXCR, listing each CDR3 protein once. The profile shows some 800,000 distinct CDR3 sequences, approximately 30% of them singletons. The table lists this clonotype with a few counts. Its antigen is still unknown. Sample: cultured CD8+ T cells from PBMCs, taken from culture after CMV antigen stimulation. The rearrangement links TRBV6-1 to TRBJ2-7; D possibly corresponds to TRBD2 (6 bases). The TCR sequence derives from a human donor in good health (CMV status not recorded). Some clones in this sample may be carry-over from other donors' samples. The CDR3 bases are TGTGCCAGCAGTCCCGGAGGGTCGATGGGATACGAGCAGTACTTC. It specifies CASSPGGSMGYEQYF.